Listed here are 24 T cell receptor beta chains from one sample, sequenced in a study of identical twins. MiXCR, run by TCRdb on the 5' RACE reads, gives a single entry per CDR3 protein. The table includes around 480,000 distinct CDR3 sequences, 14% detected once. This sample was also put to use in a study of yellow fever vaccine responses in identical twins.

The sample consisted of CD4+ T cells sorted from blood. Receptor source: a woman between 18 and 30 years old in good health.

This clonotype was detected only a few times. The gene calls are TRBV28 and TRBJ2-5; D possibly corresponds to TRBD1 (5 bases). CDR1 MDHEN and CDR2 SYDVKM come from the germline V gene. The CDR3 sequence is 13 residues long. Trimming stripped 6 bases from V and 5 bases from J, with 13 bases between. The CDR3, as DNA: TGTGCCAGCAGCACCAGGGTCGGGGAGACCCAGTACTTC. Translation gives CASSTRVGETQYF.

The chain joins TRBV10-3 to TRBJ2-3, with D uncertain. Trimming cost V 3 bases and J 0 bases, with 7 bases left between them. Germline V gives CDR1 ENHRY, CDR2 SYGVKD. The CDR3 runs 14 residues. The CDR3 loop is CAISDSKSTDTQYF. The CDR3 DNA follows: TGTGCCATCAGTGACTCGAAGAGCACAGATACGCAGTATTTT.

A note on this clonotype: A junction end diverges from the germline sequence, so it may reflect a read error. This sequence joins TRBV20-1 and TRBJ2-3; 9 bases line up with TRBD2. The CDR3 has 15 residues. Germline CDR1 reads DFQATT; CDR2 reads SNEGSKA (reference sequence). Here the CDR3 reads CCAPRREGRGDTQYF. The CDR3, as DNA: TGCTGTGCTCCCCGGCGGGAGGGCCGAGGAGATACGCAGTATTTT.

This clonotype was observed a handful of times. The chain uses TRBV4-1 and TRBJ2-2, with TRBD2 matching over 12 bases. CDR3 size: 17 residues. Unmatched junction bases numbered 10, after V lost 4 bases and J lost 7 bases. Germline V CDR1 and CDR2: MGHRA, YSYEKL. Written as DNA, the CDR3 is TGCGCCAGCAGCCCAACTAGCGGGGGGATCACCGTCGGGGAGCTGTTTTTT. Its translation: CASSPTSGGITVGELFF.

This clonotype was picked up a small number of times. The V call is TRBV20-1, the J call TRBJ2-5; 7 bases fit TRBD2. With 6 bases clipped from V and 2 bases from J, the junction kept 12 bases outside the gene matches. The germline V gene encodes CDR1 DFQATT and CDR2 SNEGSKA (reference sequence). The CDR3 extends over 15 amino acids. The CDR3: CSAQISGPGQETQYF. DNA for the CDR3: TGCAGTGCGCAAATTAGCGGGCCGGGACAAGAGACCCAGTACTTC.

The table lists this clonotype with a few counts. The chain couples TRBV29-1 to TRBJ1-1, with a tentative D call TRBD1 (5 bases). Trimming cost V 7 bases and J 1 base, with 19 bases left between them. Germline values: CDR1 SQVTM, CDR2 ANQGSEA. The CDR3 is 15 amino acids. In DNA form, the CDR3 reads TGCAGCGCCTATAGCCCCGGACACTGGAACACTGAAGCTTTCTTT. It specifies CSAYSPGHWNTEAFF.

The chain employs TRBV6-2 or TRBV6-3 and TRBJ1-2, with D perhaps TRBD1 (6 bases). This CDR3 comprises 13 residues. Trimming took 5 bases from V and 8 from J, leaving 15 bases between them. Germline V gene sequence: CDR1 MNHEY, CDR2 SVGEGT. The CDR3 sequence: CASSQRTGMGYTF. The CDR3 region has the DNA TGTGCCAGCAGTCAAAGAACAGGGATGGGCTACACCTTC.

This clonotype was picked up a small number of times. The rearrangement links TRBV6-2 or TRBV6-3 to TRBJ2-1, with 9 bases lining up with TRBD1. The CDR3 sequence is 15 residues long. Trimming took 4 bases from V and 7 from J; bases not matched to a gene: 8. Germline V gene lookup returns CDR1 MNHEY and CDR2 SVGEGT. CDR3: CASSSRRTGVNEQFF. CDR3 sequence (DNA): TGTGCCAGCAGTTCTCGTCGGACAGGGGTAAATGAGCAGTTCTTC.

The rearrangement joins TRBV20-1 to TRBJ2-1, with 8 bases aligning to TRBD1. This CDR3 is 18 amino acids long. The V gene end was trimmed by 0 bases and the J gene end by 0 bases; junction bases not matched to a gene: 10. Germline CDR1 and CDR2: DFQATT and SNEGSKA (reference sequence). CDR3 sequence: CSARDQGASPGSYNEQFF. CDR3 nucleotide sequence: TGCAGTGCTAGAGATCAGGGGGCTAGCCCCGGCTCCTACAATGAGCAGTTCTTC.

There are a few counts of this clonotype. V and J are TRBV28 and TRBJ2-2; TRBD1 matches 9 bases. The germline V gene has CDR1 MDHEN and CDR2 SYDVKM. This CDR3 has 15 residues. Unmatched junction bases numbered 6, after V lost 7 bases and J lost 3 bases. In DNA form, the CDR3 reads TGTGCCAGCACCACCGGGACAGGGTACACCGGGGAGCTGTTTTTT. Residues: CASTTGTGYTGELFF.

The table lists this clonotype with a few counts. V gene TRBV9 combines with J gene TRBJ2-1, with D tentatively TRBD1 (6 bases). This CDR3 has 15 residues. Germline CDR1 reads SGDLS; CDR2 reads YYNGEE. V was trimmed by 0 bases and J by 2 bases, leaving 9 bases between them. Here the CDR3 reads CASSVARGAYNEQFF. Written as DNA, the CDR3 is TGTGCCAGCAGCGTAGCCAGGGGAGCCTACAATGAGCAGTTCTTC.

This clonotype occurred many times. This chain joins TRBV20-1 and TRBJ2-1; 9 nucleotides line up with TRBD2. Germline CDR1 reads DFQATT; CDR2 reads SNEGSKA (reference sequence). The CDR3 consists of 14 residues. Trimming cost V 5 bases and J 7 bases; bases outside gene matches: 9. CDR3 bases: TGCAGTGCTGTTATAGCGGGGGAGAAAAATGAGCAGTTCTTC. Translated: CSAVIAGEKNEQFF.

V and J are TRBV9 and TRBJ2-5; 8 bases line up with TRBD2. CDR1 and CDR2 (germline): SGDLS, YYNGEE. The length of the CDR3 is 14 residues. J was trimmed by 1 base and V by 4 bases; bases with no gene match: 3. Here the CDR3 DNA reads TGTGCCAGCAGCCAACTAGCGGCCCAAGAGACCCAGTACTTC. This sequence encodes CASSQLAAQETQYF.

CDR3 residues: CASSEGQPTYNEQFF. CDR3 coding DNA: TGTGCCAGCAGTGAAGGACAGCCTACCTACAATGAGCAGTTCTTC. The chain uses TRBV6-1 and TRBJ2-1, with TRBD1 as a possible D gene (5 bases). Germline CDR1 MNHNS, CDR2 SASEGT. The CDR3 loop spans 15 amino acids. V lost 1 base to trimming and J lost 2 bases, with 9 bases between them.

Concerning this clonotype: The junction and the germline gene differ at one end; a read error may be behind it. V is TRBV7-7 and J is TRBJ2-3; the match to TRBD1 covers 9 bases. Germline assignment: CDR1 SSHAT and CDR2 FNYEAQ (reference sequence). The length of the CDR3 is 15 residues. The CDR3 sequence: CASSLVQGAVDTQYF. CDR3 DNA: TGTGCTAGCAGCTTAGTACAGGGGGCGGTAGATACGCAGTATTTT.

V is TRBV10-1 and J is TRBJ2-7; D might be TRBD1 (5 bases). The CDR3 covers 13 residues. CDR1 is WNHNN, CDR2 SYGVQD, per germline (reference sequence). The ends were cut back, 0 bases at V and 6 bases at J, with 9 bases in the middle. CDR3 amino acids: CASSESAGREQYF. In nucleotides, the CDR3 is TGCGCCAGCAGTGAGTCGGCAGGGCGCGAGCAGTACTTC.

V is TRBV29-1 and J is TRBJ2-3; TRBD2 matches 7 bases. Germline CDR1 reads SQVTM; CDR2 reads ANQGSEA. The CDR3 sequence is 15 residues long. J gave up 6 bases and V 4 bases, and 13 bases lay outside the gene matches. CDR3 DNA: TGCAGCGTTGGCTTTGGCGGGAGTGTTATTGATACGCAGTATTTT. Translating gives CSVGFGGSVIDTQYF.

In its sample, this clonotype was seen a few times. This chain connects TRBV3-1 to TRBJ2-7; no reliable D call. Germline CDR1 LGHDT, CDR2 YNNKEL (reference sequence). The CDR3 sequence is 14 residues long. The germline V and J ends were trimmed by 1 base and 3 bases, with 10 bases remaining between them. CDR3 residues: CASSQVYSNYEQYF. The CDR3 nucleotides are TGTGCCAGCAGCCAAGTGTACAGCAACTACGAGCAGTACTTC.

This clonotype was seen more than once but under ten times. The genes are TRBV2 and TRBJ1-5, with D possibly TRBD1 on 5 matching bases. The CDR3 totals 16 residues. Trimming cost V 0 bases and J 3 bases, with 12 bases left between them. Looked up from germline, CDR1 is SNHLY and CDR2 is FYNNEI. Here the CDR3 reads CASSEARGLSNQPQHF. DNA of the CDR3: TGTGCCAGCAGTGAAGCGCGGGGACTCTCCAATCAGCCCCAGCATTTT.

The V gene is TRBV4-1, the J gene TRBJ2-7; TRBD1 agrees at 10 bases. The V segment lost 4 bases and the J segment 6 bases; nucleotides outside the gene matches: 6. The CDR3 loop spans 14 amino acids. CDR1 MGHRA and CDR2 YSYEKL come from the germline V gene. The chain's CDR3 is CASSPRGTGVEQYF. Written as DNA, the CDR3 is TGCGCCAGCAGCCCCAGGGGGACAGGGGTCGAGCAGTACTTC.

The chain recombines TRBV29-1 with TRBJ2-4; D gene unclear. Trimming pared 4 bases from V and 1 base from J, leaving 11 bases between. The CDR3 length is 14 residues. Germline CDR1 reads SQVTM; CDR2 reads ANQGSEA. CDR3 nucleotide sequence: TGCAGCGTTGGGGTCCTTGAGGCCAAAAACATTCAGTACTTC. Residues: CSVGVLEAKNIQYF.

This clonotype was detected many times. The genes are TRBV5-1 and TRBJ2-2; 7 bases line up with TRBD2. Germline trimming cut 0 bases from V and 1 base from J; bases unmatched to any gene: 3. This CDR3 contains 16 residues. CDR1 is SGHRS and CDR2 is YFSETQ in the germline V gene. The CDR3 here is CASSLGPSGNTGELFF. The CDR3 nucleotides are TGCGCCAGCAGCTTGGGCCCTAGCGGGAACACCGGGGAGCTGTTTTTT. Filled out from reference TRBV5-1 and TRBJ2-2, the complete variable domain reads KAGVTQTPRYLIKTRGQQVTLSCSPISGHRSVSWYQQTPGQGLQFLFEYFSETQRNKGNFPGRFSGRQFSNSRSEMNVSTLELGDSALYLCASSLGPSGNTGELFFGEGSRLTVL.

This clonotype occurred many times. This chain joins TRBV11-2 and TRBJ2-7; 9 bases map to TRBD1. The junction had 4 bases not matched to a gene; V was cut back by 4 bases and J by 6 bases. The CDR3 runs to 13 residues. Germline values: CDR1 SGHAT, CDR2 FQNNGV. CDR3: CASSWDRESEQYF. Here the CDR3 DNA reads TGTGCCAGCAGCTGGGACAGGGAAAGCGAGCAGTACTTC.

This clonotype was recorded many times. The chain employs TRBV7-2 and TRBJ2-3, with 13 bases that match TRBD2. V shed 3 bases, J shed 2 bases, and the junction held 5 bases outside the gene matches. Germline lookup yields CDR1 SGHTA and CDR2 FQGNSA. This CDR3 comprises 17 residues. The CDR3 is CASSLTSGRTITDTQYF. DNA of the CDR3: TGTGCCAGCAGCTTGACTAGCGGGAGGACTATCACAGATACGCAGTATTTT.